The 17 T cell receptor beta chains given below trace back to one sample, sequenced in a study of STAT5B mutations in CD4+ large granular lymphocyte leukemia. Method: immunoSEQ multiplex PCR; TCRdb's copy keeps in-frame clones and lacks some. Here the sample spans fewer than 45,000 clones, roughly 83% being singletons. Sequenced sample: CD4+ T cells from blood buffy coats. These TCRs come from a human donor in good health.

This clone was found a few times. The chain is built from TRBV7-8 and TRBJ2-3; a weak D match, TRBD2 (5 bases). Germline V lookup: CDR1 SGHVS, CDR2 FQNEAQ. The CDR3 is 18 amino acids. Trimming took off 1 base at V and 7 bases at J, with 24 bases between the two ends. This chain's CDR3 is CASSLGLREGAGRYTQYF. CDR3 DNA: TGTGCCAGCAGCTTAGGGTTACGTGAGGGCGCAGGTCGGTATACGCAGTATTTT.

The chain is built from TRBV5-6 and TRBJ1-2; TRBD1 agrees at 8 bases. The CDR3 is made up of 18 amino acids. Germline assignment: CDR1 SGHDT and CDR2 YYEEEE. Unmatched junction bases numbered 12, after V lost 2 bases and J lost 0 bases. CDR3 protein: CASSFNSPWGQANYGYTF. The DNA of the CDR3 is TGTGCCAGCAGCTTTAATTCACCCTGGGGACAGGCTAACTATGGCTACACCTTC.

The CDR3 loop reads CASRVEGADTQYF. In DNA form, the CDR3 reads TGTGCCAGCAGGGTTGAGGGGGCAGATACGCAGTATTTT. The chain has TRBV6-1 and TRBJ2-3; weak D call: TRBD1 (6 bases). This CDR3 has 13 amino acids. V lost 6 bases and J 4 bases, leaving 11 bases between the germline ends. Germline CDR1 reads MNHNS; CDR2 reads SASEGT.

The rearrangement uses TRBV19 and TRBJ2-7, with D unresolved. The V gene's germline CDR1 is LNHDA and CDR2 SQIVND (reference sequence). This CDR3 comprises 13 residues. V dropped 5 bases and J dropped 1 base, with 9 bases sitting between them. CDR3 loop: CASSYGISYEQYF. DNA for the CDR3: TGTGCCAGTAGTTATGGTATATCCTACGAGCAGTACTTC.

This chain links TRBV7-8 with TRBJ1-4; D is undetermined. The V gene's germline CDR1 is SGHVS and CDR2 FQNEAQ. The CDR3 is 12 amino acids. Trimming shortened V by 1 base and J by 8 bases, and 5 bases separated the two germline ends. CDR3 in DNA: TGTGCCAGCAGCTTAGTGGAGGAAAAACTGTTTTTT. It specifies CASSLVEEKLFF.

J is TRBJ2-1 and V is TRBV5-4; D gene unclear. With 2 bases removed from V and 1 base from J, the gap between germline ends came to 7 bases. The CDR3 covers 14 residues. Germline CDR1 SGHNT, CDR2 YYREEE (reference sequence). This CDR3 is CASSLPQSYNEQFF. The CDR3 DNA follows: TGTGCCAGCAGCTTACCACAATCCTACAATGAGCAGTTCTTC.

The CDR3 nucleotides read TGTGCCAGCAGCAGGTCCGGGTACTATGGCTACACCTTC. Translating gives CASSRSGYYGYTF. This sequence joins TRBV27 and TRBJ1-2; D is undetermined. Trimming shortened V by 6 bases and J by 3 bases, and 11 bases separated the two germline ends. Germline V gives CDR1 MNHEY, CDR2 SMNVEV (reference sequence). This CDR3 has 13 amino acids.

The rearrangement joins TRBV30 to TRBJ2-7, with D maybe TRBD1 (6 bases). Germline CDR1 is GTSNPN and CDR2 is SVGIG (reference sequence). Trimming pared 0 bases from V and 3 bases from J, leaving 15 bases between. The CDR3 is 15 residues long. The CDR3 DNA reads TGTGCCTGGAGTGTACAGGGCAGACTTTACTACGAGCAGTACTTC. The encoded protein is CAWSVQGRLYYEQYF.

This clone was counted a single time. The chain carries TRBV9 and TRBJ2-3, with D uncertain. CDR3 length equals 14 residues. Trimming cost V 3 bases and J 4 bases, with 12 bases left between them. Germline CDR1 SGDLS, CDR2 YYNGEE. CDR3 nucleotide sequence: TGTGCCAGCAGCGCTTACCAAGACTCAGATACGCAGTATTTT. This gives the protein CASSAYQDSDTQYF.

The genes are TRBV19 and TRBJ2-7, with 8 bases matching TRBD1. The germline gives CDR1 LNHDA, CDR2 SQIVND (reference sequence). The CDR3 totals 16 residues. J was trimmed by 6 bases and V by 5 bases; bases with no gene match: 15. The CDR3 loop is CASSPFGGATGGEQYF. DNA of the CDR3: TGTGCCAGTAGTCCCTTCGGCGGAGCCACAGGGGGCGAGCAGTACTTC.

This rearrangement joins TRBV21-1 to TRBJ1-6. TRBV21-1 is a pseudogene. There are 16 residues in the CDR3. The chain's CDR3 is CASSKARGEGNSPLHF. CDR3 coding DNA: TGTGCCAGCAGCAAAGCGCGGGGAGAGGGCAATTCACCCCTCCACTTT.

This clone occurred once. The chain carries TRBV6-1 and TRBJ1-2; tentatively, D is TRBD1 (6 bases). Between the trimmed V and J ends, which lost 2 bases and 4 bases, there was a span of 11 bases. Germline V lookup: CDR1 MNHNS, CDR2 SASEGT. The CDR3 consists of 14 residues. CDR3 in amino acids: CASSELGGPYGYTF. The CDR3 DNA reads TGTGCCAGCAGTGAACTGGGGGGGCCCTATGGCTACACCTTC.

This chain uses TRBV4-2 with TRBJ1-1; possible D gene TRBD1, 5 bases. The ends were cut back, 0 bases at V and 8 bases at J, with 16 bases in the middle. The CDR3 has 15 residues. Per the germline V gene, CDR1 is LGHNA and CDR2 is YNFKEQ. The CDR3 region has the DNA TGTGCCAGCAGCCAAGAGGGTGTCGGGGGATGGGAAGCTTTCTTT. As protein: CASSQEGVGGWEAFF.

The chain's CDR3 is CASSTVTRRASRETQYF. In nucleotides, the CDR3 is TGTGCCAGTAGTACCGTAACCAGGCGCGCATCGAGAGAGACCCAGTACTTC. The rearrangement joins TRBV19 to TRBJ2-5, with D hard to call. Germline V CDR1 and CDR2: LNHDA, SQIVND (reference sequence). CDR3 length: 17 residues. V was pared by 4 bases and J by 4 bases, with 22 bases between.

This chain connects TRBV6-5 to TRBJ2-5; TRBD2 is a possible D gene (7 bases). CDR3 length: 16 residues. Trimming removed 0 bases from V and 2 bases from J, with 13 bases in between. The germline V gene has CDR1 MNHEY and CDR2 SVGAGI. This CDR3 is CASSYSGAGDQETQYF. The CDR3 DNA is TGTGCCAGCAGTTACTCGGGGGCGGGGGATCAAGAGACCCAGTACTTC.

This clone came up once. This chain joins TRBV7-8 and TRBJ1-2, with TRBD1 identical over 7 bases. Germline assignment: CDR1 SGHVS and CDR2 FQNEAQ. Trimming at V came to 1 base and at J to 4 bases, leaving 3 bases not matched to a gene. This CDR3 is built from 14 residues. CDR3: CASSLDRGSYGYTF. The CDR3 nucleotides are TGTGCCAGCAGCTTAGACAGGGGATCCTATGGCTACACCTTC.

This chain links TRBV12-5 with TRBJ2-5; no definite D call. The J call is uncertain, as TRBJ2-7 better fits the DNA end. Germline CDR1 LGHNT, CDR2 FRNRAP. This CDR3 comprises 16 residues. The CDR3 coding sequence is TGTGCTAGTGGTTTGCCAACCAGTCAGGAGTCCTACGAGCAGTACTTC. It encodes CASGLPTSQESYEQYF.